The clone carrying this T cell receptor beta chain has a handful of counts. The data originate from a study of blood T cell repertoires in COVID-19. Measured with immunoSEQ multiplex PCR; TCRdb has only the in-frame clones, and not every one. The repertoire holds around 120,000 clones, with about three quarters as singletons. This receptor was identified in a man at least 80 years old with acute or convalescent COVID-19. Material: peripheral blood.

This chain's CDR3 is CAWSTSGRVNTEAFF. The CDR3 coding sequence is TGTGCCTGGAGCACCTCAGGCAGGGTAAACACTGAAGCTTTCTTT. This chain connects TRBV30 to TRBJ1-1; possibly TRBD1 for D (5 bases). V gave up 3 bases and J gave up 2 bases, with 16 bases separating them. The germline V gene encodes CDR1 GTSNPN and CDR2 SVGIG (reference sequence). The CDR3 covers 15 residues.